One T cell receptor beta chain is described in this entry. The data originate from a study of shared clonotypes between healthy human individuals. Trimming cost V 3 bases and J 6 bases, with 17 bases left between them. Germline CDR1 reads SGHTA; CDR2 reads FQGNSA. This CDR3 is 16 amino acids long. Libraries were prepared by immunoSEQ multiplex PCR; TCRdb keeps only in-frame clonotypes and omits some of them. The table shows hundreds of thousands of clones, with 96% occurring only once. This receptor was obtained from a woman aged 25 to 39 in good health. Source material: naive CD4+ T cells sorted from blood. Sample subset: CD45RA+ positively selected. V gene TRBV7-2 combines with J gene TRBJ2-2; TRBD2 might be the D (5 bases). The CDR3, as DNA: TGTGCCAGCAGCTTTACACAACACGTGAGGGCCGGGGAGCTGTTTTTT. It translates to CASSFTQHVRAGELFF. Full variable domain (missing parts from reference TRBV7-2 and TRBJ2-2): GAGVSQSPSNKVTEKGKDVELRCDPISGHTALYWYRQSLGQGLEFLIYFQGNSAPDKSGLPSDRFSAERTGGSVSTLTIQRTQQEDSAVYLCASSFTQHVRAGELFFGEGSRLTVL.